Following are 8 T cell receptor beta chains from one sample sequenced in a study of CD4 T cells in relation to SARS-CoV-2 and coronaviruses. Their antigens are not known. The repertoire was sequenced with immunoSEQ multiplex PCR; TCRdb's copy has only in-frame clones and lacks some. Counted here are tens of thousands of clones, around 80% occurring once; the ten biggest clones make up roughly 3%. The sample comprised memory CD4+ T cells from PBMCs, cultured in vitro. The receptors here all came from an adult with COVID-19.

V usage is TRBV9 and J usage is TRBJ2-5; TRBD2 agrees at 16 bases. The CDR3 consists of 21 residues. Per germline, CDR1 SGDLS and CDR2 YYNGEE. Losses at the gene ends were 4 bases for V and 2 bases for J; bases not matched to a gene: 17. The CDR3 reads CASSLRVGTSGRAHPQETQYF. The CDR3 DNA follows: TGTGCCAGCAGCCTCCGAGTTGGGACTAGCGGGAGGGCCCACCCTCAAGAGACCCAGTACTTC.

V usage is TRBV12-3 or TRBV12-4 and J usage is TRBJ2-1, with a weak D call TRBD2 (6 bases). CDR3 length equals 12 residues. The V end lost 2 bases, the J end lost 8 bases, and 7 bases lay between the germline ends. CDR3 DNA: TGTGCCAGCAGTTTAAGCGGGTATGAGCAGTTCTTC. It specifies CASSLSGYEQFF.

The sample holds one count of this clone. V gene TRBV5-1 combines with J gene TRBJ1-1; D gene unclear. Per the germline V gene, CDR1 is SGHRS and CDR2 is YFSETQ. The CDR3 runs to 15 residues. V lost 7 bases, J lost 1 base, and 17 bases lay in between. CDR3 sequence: CASSTRITENTEAFF. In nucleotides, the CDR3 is TGCGCCAGCTCAACGCGAATTACTGAGAACACTGAAGCTTTCTTT.

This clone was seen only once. The CDR3 DNA reads TGTGCCAGCGGCCCTGATCCCAGGGTCTGGGGCAGCGCGAACACCGGGGAGCTGTTTTTT. The encoded protein is CASGPDPRVWGSANTGELFF. The gene calls are TRBV28 and TRBJ2-2; a weak D match, TRBD1 (5 bases). Germline values: CDR1 MDHEN, CDR2 SYDVKM. The CDR3 length is 20 residues. V was cut by 8 bases and J by 0 bases, with 28 bases left in between.

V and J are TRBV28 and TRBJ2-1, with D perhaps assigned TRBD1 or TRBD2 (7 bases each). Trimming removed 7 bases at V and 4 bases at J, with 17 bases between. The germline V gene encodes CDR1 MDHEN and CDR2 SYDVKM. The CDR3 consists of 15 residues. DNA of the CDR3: TGTGCCAGCACCTCAGGGGGGGGGTTATACAATGAGCAGTTCTTC. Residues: CASTSGGGLYNEQFF. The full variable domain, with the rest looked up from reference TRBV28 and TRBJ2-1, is DVKVTQSSRYLVKRTGEKVFLECVQDMDHENMFWYRQDPGLGLRLIYFSYDVKMKEKGDIPEGYSVSREKKERFSLILESASTNQTSMYLCASTSGGGLYNEQFFGPGTRLTVL.

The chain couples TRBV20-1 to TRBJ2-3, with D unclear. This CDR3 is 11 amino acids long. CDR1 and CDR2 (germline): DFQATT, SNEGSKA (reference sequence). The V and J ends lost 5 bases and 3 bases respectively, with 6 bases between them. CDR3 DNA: TGCAGTGCTCCAACGACAGATACGCAGTATTTT. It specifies CSAPTTDTQYF.

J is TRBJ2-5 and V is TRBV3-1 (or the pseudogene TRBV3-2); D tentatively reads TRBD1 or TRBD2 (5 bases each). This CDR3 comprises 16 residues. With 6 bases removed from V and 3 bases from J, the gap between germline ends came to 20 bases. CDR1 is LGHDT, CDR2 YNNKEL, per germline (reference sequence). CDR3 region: CASRSPGHRNKETQYF. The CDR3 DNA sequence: TGTGCCAGCAGGTCCCCGGGGCATCGAAACAAAGAGACCCAGTACTTC.

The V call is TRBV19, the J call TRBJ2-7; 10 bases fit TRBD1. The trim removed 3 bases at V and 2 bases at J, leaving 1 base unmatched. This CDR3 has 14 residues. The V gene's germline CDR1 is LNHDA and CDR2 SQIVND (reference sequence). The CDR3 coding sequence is TGTGCCAGTAGTATTGGGACAGGGGCCTACGAGCAGTACTTC. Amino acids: CASSIGTGAYEQYF.